The T cell receptor beta chain described here comes from a study of vaccination and CD4 T cells after COVID-19. Broader study findings: In convalescent patients, a median approximately 86% of post-vaccine SARS-CoV-2-reactive clones appeared only after vaccination.

This sample's treatment: approximately 9-day PBMC culture with coronavirus spike peptide pools or control peptides (ViraFEST assay). TCR sequencing followed the expansion of antigen-specific T cells with peptide pools in ViraFEST. After being plated at under 2.5 million per well, PBMCs were cultured with roughly 9.5 IU/ml IL-2 and about 10 ug/ml peptide pools. Sequencing of cultured CD4+ T cell DNA used the Oncomine TCR Beta short-read assay. TCRdb processed the PCR reads anew with MiXCR; each CDR3 protein has one entry. The sample contains 9,500 or so distinct CDR3 sequences, roughly 70% of which appear only once. CDR1 LNHDA and CDR2 SQIVND come from the germline V gene (reference sequence). The CDR3 spans 15 residues. The V gene end was trimmed by 2 bases and the J gene end by 5 bases; junction bases not matched to a gene: 7. This clonotype appeared a few times. The antigen is unknown.

This TCR derives from a human donor who had recovered from COVID-19. Sequenced input: CD4+ T cells from blood, cultured in vitro. The V and J genes are TRBV19 and TRBJ1-2; 8 bases agree with TRBD1. As DNA, the CDR3 is TGTGCCAGTAGTATATTCCAGGGGGCGCGGTATGGCTACACCTTC. It yields the protein CASSIFQGARYGYTF.